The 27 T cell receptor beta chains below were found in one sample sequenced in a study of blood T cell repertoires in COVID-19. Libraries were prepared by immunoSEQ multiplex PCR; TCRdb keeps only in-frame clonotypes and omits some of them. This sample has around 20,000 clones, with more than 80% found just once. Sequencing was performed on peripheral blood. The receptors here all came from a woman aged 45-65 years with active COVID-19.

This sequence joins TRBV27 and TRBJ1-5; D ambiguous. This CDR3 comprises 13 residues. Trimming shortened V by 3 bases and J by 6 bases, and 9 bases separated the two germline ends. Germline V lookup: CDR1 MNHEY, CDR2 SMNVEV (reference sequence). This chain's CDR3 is CASSLSIAQPQHF. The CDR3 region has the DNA TGTGCCAGCAGTTTGAGTATCGCTCAGCCCCAGCATTTT.

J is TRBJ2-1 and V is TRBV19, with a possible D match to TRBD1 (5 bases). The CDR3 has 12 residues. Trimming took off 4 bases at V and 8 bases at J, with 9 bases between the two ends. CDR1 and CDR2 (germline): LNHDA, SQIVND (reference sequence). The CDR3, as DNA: TGTGCCAGTAGTAGCAGGGTACATGAGCAGTTCTTC. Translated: CASSSRVHEQFF.

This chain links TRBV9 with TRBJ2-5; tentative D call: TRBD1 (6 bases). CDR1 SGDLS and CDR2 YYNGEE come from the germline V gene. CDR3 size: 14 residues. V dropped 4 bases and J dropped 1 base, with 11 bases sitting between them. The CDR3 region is CASSLPGAQETQYF. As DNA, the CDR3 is TGTGCCAGCAGCCTCCCAGGGGCCCAAGAGACCCAGTACTTC.

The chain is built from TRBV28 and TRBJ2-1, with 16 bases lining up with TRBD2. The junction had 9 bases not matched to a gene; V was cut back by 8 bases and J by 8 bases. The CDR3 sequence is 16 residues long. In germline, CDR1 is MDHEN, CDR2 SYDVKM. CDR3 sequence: CASLGLAGGPYHEQFF. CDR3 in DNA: TGTGCCAGCCTGGGACTAGCGGGAGGGCCGTACCATGAGCAGTTCTTC.

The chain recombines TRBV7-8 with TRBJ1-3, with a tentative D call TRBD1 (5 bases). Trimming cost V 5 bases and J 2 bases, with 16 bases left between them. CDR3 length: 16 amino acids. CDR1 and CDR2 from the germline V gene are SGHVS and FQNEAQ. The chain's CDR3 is CASSPFVAQAGNTIYF. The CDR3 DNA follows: TGTGCCAGCAGCCCCTTTGTTGCACAGGCTGGAAACACCATATATTTT.

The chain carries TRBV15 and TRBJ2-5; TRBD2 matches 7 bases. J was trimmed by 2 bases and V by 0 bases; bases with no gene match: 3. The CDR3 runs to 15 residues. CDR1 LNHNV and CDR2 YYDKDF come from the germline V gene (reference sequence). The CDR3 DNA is TGTGCCACCAGCAGAGATAGGGACTATCAAGAGACCCAGTACTTC. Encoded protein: CATSRDRDYQETQYF.

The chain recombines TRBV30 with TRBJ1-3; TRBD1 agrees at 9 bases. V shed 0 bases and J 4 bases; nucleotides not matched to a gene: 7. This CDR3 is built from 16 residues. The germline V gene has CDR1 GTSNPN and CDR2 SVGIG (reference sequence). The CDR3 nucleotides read TGTGCCTGGAGTGTAAGGACAGGGGCCGCCGGAAACACCATATATTTT. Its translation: CAWSVRTGAAGNTIYF.

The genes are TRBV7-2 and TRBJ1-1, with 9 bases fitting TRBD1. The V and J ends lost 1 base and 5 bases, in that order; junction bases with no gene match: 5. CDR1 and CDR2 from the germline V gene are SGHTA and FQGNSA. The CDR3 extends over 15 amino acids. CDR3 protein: CASSLDKQGATEAFF. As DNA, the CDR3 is TGTGCCAGCAGCTTAGACAAACAGGGGGCTACTGAAGCTTTCTTT.

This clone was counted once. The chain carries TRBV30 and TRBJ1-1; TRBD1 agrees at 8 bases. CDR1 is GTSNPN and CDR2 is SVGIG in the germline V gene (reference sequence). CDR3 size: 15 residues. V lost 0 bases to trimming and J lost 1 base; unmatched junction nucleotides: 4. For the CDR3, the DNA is TGTGCCTGGAGTGTATGGGGGACAGGGAACACTGAAGCTTTCTTT. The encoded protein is CAWSVWGTGNTEAFF. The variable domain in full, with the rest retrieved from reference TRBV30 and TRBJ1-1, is SQTIHQWPATLVQPVGSPLSLECTVEGTSNPNLYWYRQAAGRGLQLLFYSVGIGQISSEVPQNLSASRPQDRQFILSSKKLLLSDSGFYLCAWSVWGTGNTEAFFGQGTRLTVV.

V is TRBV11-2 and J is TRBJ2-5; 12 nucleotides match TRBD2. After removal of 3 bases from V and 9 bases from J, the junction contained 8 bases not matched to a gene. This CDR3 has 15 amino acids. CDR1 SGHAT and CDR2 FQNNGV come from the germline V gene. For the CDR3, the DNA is TGTGCCAGCAGCTTGGGGGGACTAGCGGGTATTGCCCAGTACTTC. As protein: CASSLGGLAGIAQYF.

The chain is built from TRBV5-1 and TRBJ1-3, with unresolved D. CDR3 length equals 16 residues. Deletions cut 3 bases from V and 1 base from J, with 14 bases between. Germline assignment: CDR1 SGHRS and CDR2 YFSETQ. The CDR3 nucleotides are TGCGCCAGCAGCTGGTCAGCGTCGGGGTCTGGAAACACCATATATTTT. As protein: CASSWSASGSGNTIYF.

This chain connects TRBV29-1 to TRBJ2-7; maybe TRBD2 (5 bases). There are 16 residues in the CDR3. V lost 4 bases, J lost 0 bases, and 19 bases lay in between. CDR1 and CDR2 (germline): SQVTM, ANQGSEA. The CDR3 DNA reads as TGCAGCGTTGTCTGGACTCGCTACTCTTACTCCTACGAGCAGTACTTC. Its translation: CSVVWTRYSYSYEQYF.

The CDR3 sequence is CASSLSGTGSYEQYF. The CDR3, as DNA: TGCGCCAGCAGCTTGTCGGGGACAGGGTCCTACGAGCAGTACTTC. The chain joins TRBV5-1 to TRBJ2-7; 9 bases match TRBD1. Looked up from germline, CDR1 is SGHRS and CDR2 is YFSETQ. The CDR3 consists of 15 residues. V gave up 1 base and J gave up 1 base; unmatched junction bases: 3.

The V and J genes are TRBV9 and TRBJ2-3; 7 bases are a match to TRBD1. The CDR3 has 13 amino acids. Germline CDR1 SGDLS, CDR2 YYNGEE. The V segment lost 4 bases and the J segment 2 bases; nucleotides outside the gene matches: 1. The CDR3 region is CASSQGDTDTQYF. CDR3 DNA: TGTGCCAGCAGCCAGGGGGACACAGATACGCAGTATTTT.

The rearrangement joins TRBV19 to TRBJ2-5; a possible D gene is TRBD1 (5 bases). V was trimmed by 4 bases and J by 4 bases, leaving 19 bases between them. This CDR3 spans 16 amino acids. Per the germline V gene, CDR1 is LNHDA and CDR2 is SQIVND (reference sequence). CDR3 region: CASSKSWGLSLETQYF. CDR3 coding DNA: TGTGCCAGTAGTAAATCGTGGGGCCTCAGTCTAGAGACCCAGTACTTC.

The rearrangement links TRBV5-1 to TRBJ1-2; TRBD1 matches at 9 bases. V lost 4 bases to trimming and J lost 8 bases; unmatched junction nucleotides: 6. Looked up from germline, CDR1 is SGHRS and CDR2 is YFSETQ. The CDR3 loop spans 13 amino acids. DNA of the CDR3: TGCGCCAGCAGCCCGTGGACAGGGGACGGCTACACCTTC. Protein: CASSPWTGDGYTF.

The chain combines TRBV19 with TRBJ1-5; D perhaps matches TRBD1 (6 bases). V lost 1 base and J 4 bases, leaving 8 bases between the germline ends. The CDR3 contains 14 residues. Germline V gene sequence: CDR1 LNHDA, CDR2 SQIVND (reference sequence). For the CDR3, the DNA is TGTGCCAGTAGTATAGGGGGGCCAAATCAGCCCCAGCATTTT. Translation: CASSIGGPNQPQHF.

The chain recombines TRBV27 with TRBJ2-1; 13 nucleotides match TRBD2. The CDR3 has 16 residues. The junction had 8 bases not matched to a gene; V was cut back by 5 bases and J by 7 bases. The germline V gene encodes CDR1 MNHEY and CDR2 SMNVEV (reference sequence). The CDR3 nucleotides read TGTGCCAGCAGTCCTCGGACTAGCGGGAGCACGAATGAGCAGTTCTTC. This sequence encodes CASSPRTSGSTNEQFF.

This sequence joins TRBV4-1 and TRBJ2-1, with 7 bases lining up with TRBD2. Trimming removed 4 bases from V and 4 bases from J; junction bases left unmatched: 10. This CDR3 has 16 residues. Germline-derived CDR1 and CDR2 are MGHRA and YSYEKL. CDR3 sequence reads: CASSRFRDYTYNEQFF. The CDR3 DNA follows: TGCGCCAGCAGCCGTTTCCGGGACTATACTTACAATGAGCAGTTCTTC.

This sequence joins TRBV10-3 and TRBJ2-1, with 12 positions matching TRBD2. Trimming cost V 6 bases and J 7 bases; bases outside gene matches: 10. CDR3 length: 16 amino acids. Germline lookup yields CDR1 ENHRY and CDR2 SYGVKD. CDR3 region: CAISGTSGLRGNEQFF. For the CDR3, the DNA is TGTGCCATCAGCGGGACTAGCGGGCTTCGAGGGAATGAGCAGTTCTTC.

Written as DNA, the CDR3 is TGTGCCAGCAGTTTATCGCGGGGTGGGGAGCTGTTTTTT. It is translated as CASSLSRGGELFF. The rearrangement joins TRBV12-3 or TRBV12-4 to TRBJ2-2; possibly TRBD2 for D (6 bases). CDR3 length: 13 amino acids. With 2 bases removed from V and 8 bases from J, the gap between germline ends came to 9 bases.

DNA for the CDR3: TGTGCCAGCAGCCATCCCCATAGCGAGCAGTACTTC. Its translation is CASSHPHSEQYF. The chain has TRBV14 and TRBJ2-7, with no clear D. CDR1 and CDR2 (germline): SGHDN, FVKESK. V lost 3 bases and J 6 bases, leaving 9 bases between the germline ends. This CDR3 is 12 amino acids long.

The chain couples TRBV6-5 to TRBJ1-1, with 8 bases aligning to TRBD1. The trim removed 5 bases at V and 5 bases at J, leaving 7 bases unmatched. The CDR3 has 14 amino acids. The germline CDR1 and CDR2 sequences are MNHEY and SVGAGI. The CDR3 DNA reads TGTGCCAGCAGTATTCGGACAGGGAGGACTGAAGCTTTCTTT. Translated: CASSIRTGRTEAFF.

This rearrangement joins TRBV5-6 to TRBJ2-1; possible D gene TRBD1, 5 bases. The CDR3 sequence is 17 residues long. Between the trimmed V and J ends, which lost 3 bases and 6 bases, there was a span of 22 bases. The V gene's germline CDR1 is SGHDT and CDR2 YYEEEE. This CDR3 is CASSSQVSGVSRNEQFF. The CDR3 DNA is TGTGCCAGCAGCTCACAGGTCTCGGGTGTAAGTCGCAATGAGCAGTTCTTC.

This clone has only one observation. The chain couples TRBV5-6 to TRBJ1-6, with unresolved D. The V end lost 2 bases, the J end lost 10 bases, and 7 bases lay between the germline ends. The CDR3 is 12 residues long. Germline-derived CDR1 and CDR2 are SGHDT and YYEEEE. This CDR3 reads CASSLMGSPLHF. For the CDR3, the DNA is TGTGCCAGCAGCTTAATGGGCTCACCCCTCCACTTT.

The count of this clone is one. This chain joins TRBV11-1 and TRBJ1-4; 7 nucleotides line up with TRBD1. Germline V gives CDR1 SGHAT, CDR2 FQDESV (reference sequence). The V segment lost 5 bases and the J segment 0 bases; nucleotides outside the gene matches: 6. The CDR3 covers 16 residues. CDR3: CASSLGTDATNEKLFF. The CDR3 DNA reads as TGTGCCAGCAGCCTCGGGACAGACGCAACTAATGAAAAACTGTTTTTT.

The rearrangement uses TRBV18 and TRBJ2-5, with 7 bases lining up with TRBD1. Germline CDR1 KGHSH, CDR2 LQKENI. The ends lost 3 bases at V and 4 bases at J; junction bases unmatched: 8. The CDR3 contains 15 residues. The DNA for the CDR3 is TGTGCCAGCTCACCTACAGGGGCAGGTGGAGAGACCCAGTACTTC. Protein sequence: CASSPTGAGGETQYF.